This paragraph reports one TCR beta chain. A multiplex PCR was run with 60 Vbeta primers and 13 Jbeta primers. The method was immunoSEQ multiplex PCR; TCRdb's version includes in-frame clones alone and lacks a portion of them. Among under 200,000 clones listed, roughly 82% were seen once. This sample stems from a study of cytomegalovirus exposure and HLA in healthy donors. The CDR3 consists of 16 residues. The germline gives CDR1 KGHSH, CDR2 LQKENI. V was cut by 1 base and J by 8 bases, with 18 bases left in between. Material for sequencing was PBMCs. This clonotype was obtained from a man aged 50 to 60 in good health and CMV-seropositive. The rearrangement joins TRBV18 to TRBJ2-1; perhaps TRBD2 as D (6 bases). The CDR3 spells CASSPQETSNLDEQFF. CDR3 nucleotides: TGTGCCAGCTCACCACAGGAGACTAGTAACTTAGATGAGCAGTTCTTC. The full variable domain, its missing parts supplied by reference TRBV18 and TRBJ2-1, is NAGVMQNPRHLVRRRGQEARLRCSPMKGHSHVYWYRQLPEEGLKFMVYLQKENIIDESGMPKERFSAEFPKEGPSILRIQQVVRGDSAAYFCASSPQETSNLDEQFFGPGTRLTVL.